This T cell receptor beta chain was observed in a study of CD8+ T cells in alopecia areata (dated by TCRdb to 2017 to 2018). Regarding the research as a whole: The study used high-throughput TCRbeta sequencing to examine T cell clonal expansion in alopecia areata, in both the C3H/HeJ mouse model and human patients. RNA came from the PAXgene miRNA kit for fixed scalp, the miRNeasy kit for PBMCs, and the RNeasy kit for mouse skin. Clonality in the scalp was compared among normal scalp (n=4), patchy alopecia areata scalp (n=8), and alopecia totalis/universalis scalp (n=8). TCRbeta CDR3 regions were amplified by immunoSEQ multiplex PCR using 35 Vbeta forward and 13 Jbeta reverse primers. Scalp tissue and sorted CD4+ and CD8+ peripheral blood T cells from patchy and totalis/universalis alopecia areata patients and from healthy controls were covered by human TCRbeta sequencing.

Peripheral blood and lesional scalp punch biopsies were obtained from patients with alopecia areata. PBMCs were isolated by density centrifugation and stained for CD3, CD4 and CD8, and CD4+ and CD8+ T cells were sorted on a FACSAria. The untreated alopecia areata patients were recruited through a multicenter biomarker study. In five patients from the biomarker study, blood CD8+ T cells were sorted further into NKG2D-low and NKG2D-high fractions. The study at large found these results: Unlike mouse skin, where gammadelta T cells dominate, normal human skin contains resident alphabeta T cells that get sequenced too, which complicates analysis of the scalp TCR repertoire. Compared with mice, TCR sequences shared between patients were less clear, possibly partly because of HLA diversity across the patient population. Compared with normal scalp, lesional scalp, particularly in alopecia totalis/universalis, had higher clonality and more expanded CD8+ clones, which suggests antigenic drive.

This clone was detected a few times. This receptor's antigen is unknown. No base-level quality is on record; no much larger clone is a single base apart. Looking up the germline V gene yields CDR1 SQVTM and CDR2 ANQGSEA. V has 6 bases trimmed and J has 9 bases trimmed; junction bases matching no gene number 5. Including the terminal cysteine and phenylalanine, the CDR3 comprises 12 residues. Here the CDR3 DNA is all that survives: 36 bases in frame from base 1. Library preparation employed the immunoSEQ multiplex PCR assay. RNA was extracted from all samples and reverse transcribed into cDNA as template for TCR sequencing. SuperScript III was used for first-strand cDNA synthesis, primed with a 2:1 mix of oligo-dT and random hexamers. A synthetic immune receptor repertoire was used to assess amplification bias, and residual bias was removed computationally. As for the authors' bioinformatics: Raw reads were preprocessed to remove errors, and CDR3 was defined by IMGT conventions from the conserved cysteine to phenylalanine. To get clonality, Shannon entropy was normalized by log2 of the number of productive unique TCRs and the result was subtracted from 1. Whether scalp clones were CD4 or CD8 was inferred by matching scalp TCRbeta sequences against CD4 and CD8 repertoires sorted from blood. In its TCRdb copy, this immuneACCESS table keeps in-frame sequences only and misses some clones. Where compared with another copy, unresolved V genes explain less than half of these, and the others have no known cause. The V and J calls and clone size are taken from that table; D and trimming were inferred from the DNA. The sample table records under 150,000 clones; 40% to 55% of these occur just once. The ten largest account for roughly 10% of the sample.

The TCR comes from a human donor with alopecia areata. The sample consisted of NKG2D-low CD8+ T cells sorted from blood. The sample's cell subset or site label, in plain terms: sorted CD8+ NKG2D-low blood T cells. The chain is made from TRBV29-1 and TRBJ1-6; 7 central bases correspond to TRBD1. CDR3 protein: CSVQGTGSPLHF. The sequenced DNA: TGCAGCGTACAGGGGACGGGTTCACCCCTCCACTTT.